This T cell receptor beta chain was sequenced for a study of cytomegalovirus exposure and HLA in healthy donors. Per germline, CDR1 MNHEY and CDR2 SMNVEV (reference sequence). This CDR3 is 17 amino acids long. The germline V and J ends were trimmed by 6 bases and 4 bases, with 24 bases remaining between them. The PCR made use of 60 Vbeta and 13 Jbeta primers. Measured with immunoSEQ multiplex PCR; TCRdb has only the in-frame clones, and not every one. The sample totals fewer than 130,000 clones; its top ten clones hold about 0.59%. This receptor was identified in a man aged 45-65 years in good health and CMV-seronegative. What was sequenced was PBMCs. V gene TRBV27 combines with J gene TRBJ1-2; a possible D gene is TRBD1 (5 bases). This CDR3 reads CASRAPRGPTGVYGYTF. The CDR3 DNA is TGTGCCAGCAGAGCCCCTAGAGGACCGACGGGGGTCTATGGCTACACCTTC.